Below, one T cell receptor beta chain is given with its context. Its antigen is undetermined. This sample was taken from a study of cytomegalovirus exposure and HLA in healthy donors. Overall study context: Sequencing of about 179 million T cells in an earlier analysis found about 120 million unique TCR beta sequences.

Use of 60 Vbeta and 13 Jbeta primers characterized the PCR. Measured with immunoSEQ multiplex PCR; TCRdb has only the in-frame clones, and not every one. Of some 150,000 clones listed, around 79% are singletons. General study results and limits: V- and J-gene trimming of TCR beta was linked (in a later analysis) to a missense DCLRE1C variant. Three chains linked to CMV were shown in vitro to be specific for CMV antigens. A later examination showed that TCR association rates differed by HLA locus, with DRB1 most and HLA-C fewest.

The CDR3 consists of 17 residues. This receptor was obtained from a male donor in good health and CMV-seronegative. The chain carries TRBV21-1 and TRBJ2-2; whether TRBD1, the table's D call, matches the DNA was not checked. TRBV21-1 represents a pseudogene. Sample: PBMCs. The CDR3 loop reads CASSKGLGTGVTGELFF. Written as DNA, the CDR3 is TGTGCCAGCAGCAAAGGATTAGGGACAGGGGTTACCGGGGAGCTGTTTTTT.